This TCR beta chain is from a study of blood T cell repertoires in COVID-19. Study in general: The origin of the acute and convalescent COVID-19 samples was the United States, Italy and Spain. The cDNA or gDNA used as material had been derived from T cells, B-cell-depleted T cells, or PBMCs.

Germline assignment: CDR1 SNHLY and CDR2 FYNNEI. The CDR3 runs to 15 residues. With 5 bases removed from V and 2 bases from J, the gap between germline ends came to 13 bases. In the original analysis: Nucleated cell number was recorded as an estimate derived from reference gene primer amplification. TCRdb keeps only in-frame clones here, not all; method: immunoSEQ multiplex PCR. Clone size and the V and J calls come from that table; the DNA yielded D and trimming. The sample carries about 85,000 clones, roughly 80% recorded once. The sequenced material came from peripheral blood. The chain joins TRBV2 to TRBJ1-5; D uncertain. This receptor was taken from a human donor in a cohort sampled during active COVID-19. This chain's CDR3 is CASSTESQGNQPQHF. CDR3 sequence (DNA): TGTGCCAGCAGTACGGAGTCACAAGGCAATCAGCCCCAGCATTTT.